These 30 T cell receptor beta chains share one sample of origin, sequenced in a study of blood T cell repertoires in COVID-19 (dated by TCRdb to between 2020 and 2021). The library was made by the immunoSEQ multiplex PCR assay. As stored in TCRdb, this immuneACCESS dataset retains in-frame rearrangements with V and J assigned. A fraction of the clones does not appear; measured against another copy, unresolved V genes explain less than half of the discrepancy, and the remainder lacks a known reason. The sample table lists 120,000 to 150,000 clones, more than 80% of them with a count of one. Roughly 8% of the sample is in the top ten clones. The sample consisted of peripheral blood. The origin of the receptors is a human donor with acute or convalescent COVID-19. The donor label of this sample is uncertain.

This clone has ten or more counts. The chain employs TRBV30 and TRBJ1-1; D gene unclear. CDR3 length equals 15 residues. CDR1 is GTSNPN and CDR2 is SVGIG in the germline V gene (reference sequence). The ends were cut back, 0 bases at V and 7 bases at J, with 18 bases in the middle. Here the CDR3 DNA reads TGTGCCTGGAGTGTTTCAAGCTCCCACTTTGGTGAAGCTTTCTTT. As protein: CAWSVSSSHFGEAFF.

The sample holds a few counts of this clone. V and J are TRBV11-1 and TRBJ1-1, with 10 nucleotides matching TRBD1. In germline, CDR1 is SGHAT, CDR2 FQDESV (reference sequence). The CDR3 covers 15 residues. Germline trimming cut 6 bases from V and 4 bases from J; bases unmatched to any gene: 8. CDR3: CASRVPGQGITEAFF. CDR3 nucleotides: TGTGCCAGCAGAGTTCCGGGACAGGGGATCACTGAAGCTTTCTTT.

This sequence joins TRBV7-8 and TRBJ1-1; tentative D call: TRBD1 (6 bases). Germline lookup yields CDR1 SGHVS and CDR2 FQNEAQ. The CDR3 runs 12 residues. The V and J ends lost 5 bases and 7 bases respectively, with 11 bases between them. The CDR3 here is CASSLGGLEAFF. The CDR3 region has the DNA TGTGCCAGCAGCCTGGGGGGGCTTGAAGCTTTCTTT. Looking up the rest from reference TRBV7-8 and TRBJ1-1 gives the full variable domain: GAGVSQSPRYKVAKRGQDVALRCDPISGHVSLFWYQQALGQGPEFLTYFQNEAQLDKSGLPSDRFFAERPEGSVSTLKIQRTQQEDSAVYLCASSLGGLEAFFGQGTRLTVV.

This chain joins TRBV4-1 and TRBJ1-2; no definite D call. This CDR3 has 16 residues. Germline V gene sequence: CDR1 MGHRA, CDR2 YSYEKL. V was trimmed by 5 bases and J by 3 bases, leaving 19 bases between them. The CDR3 DNA reads as TGCGCCAGCAGCGCCCTAGAATTAACCGGGGACTATGGCTACACCTTC. Translating it yields CASSALELTGDYGYTF.

The rearrangement uses TRBV10-3 and TRBJ1-1; TRBD1 aligns across 12 bases. CDR3 length: 15 residues. V trimming: 4 bases; J trimming: 4 bases; junction bases outside the gene matches: 4. Per the germline V gene, CDR1 is ENHRY and CDR2 is SYGVKD. The CDR3 DNA sequence: TGTGCCATCAGTGGGGACAGGGGGCGAGGCACTGAAGCTTTCTTT. This encodes CAISGDRGRGTEAFF.

The gene calls are TRBV6-4 and TRBJ2-7; 7 bases align to TRBD1. The CDR3 length is 15 residues. V lost 9 bases, J lost 4 bases, and 15 bases stayed unmatched. Per germline, CDR1 MRHNA and CDR2 SNTAGT. The DNA of the CDR3 is TGTGCCAGTTTAACCGGGACAGATGGGGCTTACGAGCAGTACGTC. This translates into CASLTGTDGAYEQYV.

This sequence joins TRBV5-4 and TRBJ1-4; 7 bases fit TRBD1. Germline values: CDR1 SGHNT, CDR2 YYREEE (reference sequence). This CDR3 has 14 residues. V was clipped by 1 base and J by 8 bases; unmatched bases: 5. The chain's CDR3 is CASSLTGVGEKLFF. As DNA, the CDR3 is TGTGCCAGCAGCTTGACAGGGGTTGGGGAAAAACTGTTTTTT.

This clone was detected a few times. The chain joins TRBV3-1 (or the pseudogene TRBV3-2) to TRBJ1-5, with D perhaps matching TRBD1 (5 bases). CDR1 is LGHDT, CDR2 YNNKEL, per germline (reference sequence). The CDR3 runs 15 residues. The germline V and J ends were trimmed by 1 base and 0 bases, with 7 bases remaining between them. In DNA form, the CDR3 reads TGTGCCAGCAGCCAAGGACAGCTTAGCAATCAGCCCCAGCATTTT. It yields the protein CASSQGQLSNQPQHF.

This rearrangement joins TRBV2 to TRBJ1-2, with D uncertain. The V gene's germline CDR1 is SNHLY and CDR2 FYNNEI. Trimming took 8 bases from V and 4 from J, leaving 17 bases between them. The CDR3 runs to 14 residues. In DNA form, the CDR3 reads TGTGCCAGCGGTACAGCCGCCTCCCTCTATGGCTACACCTTC. Protein sequence: CASGTAASLYGYTF. The complete variable domain, with remaining parts taken from reference TRBV2 and TRBJ1-2, reads EPEVTQTPSHQVTQMGQEVILRCVPISNHLYFYWYRQILGQKVEFLVSFYNNEISEKSEIFDDQFSVERPDGSNFTLKIRSTKLEDSAMYFCASGTAASLYGYTFGSGTRLTVV.

The chain has TRBV3-1 (or the pseudogene TRBV3-2) and TRBJ2-7; possibly TRBD2 for D (5 bases). The CDR3 is 15 residues long. The V end lost 7 bases, the J end lost 0 bases, and 16 bases lay between the germline ends. CDR1 and CDR2 from the germline V gene are LGHDT and YNNKEL (reference sequence). This chain's CDR3 is CASTHGVGLSYEQYF. For the CDR3, the DNA is TGTGCCAGCACCCACGGGGTAGGTCTCTCCTACGAGCAGTACTTC.

This clone was recorded only once. The chain links TRBV4-2 to TRBJ2-7; 7 bases are a match to TRBD2. The V gene end was trimmed by 0 bases and the J gene end by 3 bases; junction bases not matched to a gene: 8. This CDR3 comprises 16 residues. Germline CDR1 and CDR2: LGHNA and YNFKEQ. The chain's CDR3 is CASSQDPSREVYEQYF. DNA for the CDR3: TGTGCCAGCAGCCAAGATCCGTCTCGGGAGGTCTACGAGCAGTACTTC.

This clone was detected once. The V and J genes are TRBV19 and TRBJ2-5, with D perhaps TRBD1 (5 bases). The CDR3 sequence is 14 residues long. Trimming pared 4 bases from V and 2 bases from J, leaving 11 bases between. Germline CDR1 reads LNHDA; CDR2 reads SQIVND (reference sequence). CDR3 amino acids: CASSTQGLQETQYF. The CDR3 coding sequence is TGTGCCAGTAGTACCCAGGGCCTTCAAGAGACCCAGTACTTC.

The chain joins TRBV2 to TRBJ1-1, with D unclear. V lost 7 bases and J lost 0, with 9 bases in between. The length of the CDR3 is 13 residues. Per germline, CDR1 SNHLY and CDR2 FYNNEI. The CDR3 here is CASTALLNTEAFF. The CDR3 DNA reads as TGTGCCAGCACAGCGCTGTTGAACACTGAAGCTTTCTTT.

This CDR3 reads CASSLGGRQSYNEQFF. CDR3 bases: TGTGCCAGCAGCTTAGGAGGGCGGCAGTCCTACAATGAGCAGTTCTTC. This chain uses TRBV7-6 with TRBJ2-1; TRBD2 might be the D (5 bases). The CDR3 has 16 residues. Germline assignment: CDR1 SGHVS and CDR2 FNYEAQ. V lost 1 base, J lost 1 base, and 11 bases lay in between.

The chain combines TRBV6-5 with TRBJ2-1, with D possibly matching TRBD1 (5 bases). Germline values: CDR1 MNHEY, CDR2 SVGAGI. Trimming pared 2 bases from V and 7 bases from J, leaving 12 bases between. The CDR3 has 14 residues. The CDR3 here is CASSYDQGRNEQFF. The CDR3 region has the DNA TGTGCCAGCAGTTACGATCAGGGTCGGAATGAGCAGTTCTTC.

The count of this clone is one. V usage is TRBV25-1 and J usage is TRBJ2-7; TRBD1 matches at 10 bases. Trimming at V came to 8 bases and at J to 5 bases, leaving 9 bases not matched to a gene. This CDR3 contains 14 residues. Germline CDR1 is MGHDK and CDR2 is SYGVNS. CDR3 DNA: TGTGCCAGCGGTCCGTGGGACAGGGGCCACGAGCAGTACTTC. This encodes CASGPWDRGHEQYF.

This clone was seen only a few times. The chain carries TRBV5-5 and TRBJ1-5, with 7 bases that match TRBD1. The CDR3 is made up of 16 amino acids. From germline, CDR1 is SGHKS and CDR2 YYEKEE (reference sequence). V shed 0 bases and J 7 bases; nucleotides not matched to a gene: 10. Here the CDR3 reads CASSLEGQGVRQPQHF. The CDR3 DNA sequence: TGTGCCAGCAGCTTGGAGGGTCAGGGGGTGAGGCAGCCCCAGCATTTT. The whole variable domain, filled in from reference TRBV5-5 and TRBJ1-5, reads DAGVTQSPTHLIKTRGQQVTLRCSPISGHKSVSWYQQVLGQGPQFIFQYYEKEERGRGNFPDRFSARQFPNYSSELNVNALLLGDSALYLCASSLEGQGVRQPQHFGDGTRLSIL.

CDR3 sequence reads: CATSDQGGVNGYTF. The CDR3 DNA reads TGTGCCACCAGTGATCAGGGGGGCGTAAATGGCTACACCTTC. The V call is TRBV24-1, the J call TRBJ1-2; 7 positions agree with TRBD1. With V trimmed by 3 bases and J by 6 bases, 6 bases remained unmatched. There are 14 residues in the CDR3. CDR1 and CDR2 (germline): KGHDR, SFDVKD.

The V call is TRBV29-1, the J call TRBJ1-2; the D is unclear. Trimming removed 2 bases from V and 8 bases from J, with 15 bases in between. Germline V gene data show CDR1 as SQVTM and CDR2 as ANQGSEA. This CDR3 comprises 13 residues. In DNA form, the CDR3 reads TGCAGCGTTGAAATGAGGGATAGGGTCGGCTACACCTTC. Encoded protein: CSVEMRDRVGYTF.

The chain couples TRBV7-3 to TRBJ2-2; a weak D match, TRBD1 (5 bases). V gave up 3 bases and J gave up 6 bases, with 14 bases separating them. Germline values: CDR1 SGHTA, CDR2 FQGTGA. The CDR3 covers 15 residues. The CDR3 DNA is TGTGCCAGCAGCTTGTTAGGTCAGGGATCCGGGGAGCTGTTTTTT. Translation: CASSLLGQGSGELFF. The entire variable domain, with the rest obtained from reference TRBV7-3 and TRBJ2-2, is as follows: GAGVSQTPSNKVTEKGKYVELRCDPISGHTALYWYRQSLGQGPEFLIYFQGTGAADDSGLPNDRFFAVRPEGSVSTLKIQRTERGDSAVYLCASSLLGQGSGELFFGEGSRLTVL.

This sequence joins TRBV12-5 and TRBJ2-1; D not resolved. The CDR3 sequence is 13 residues long. Trimming took off 1 base at V and 5 bases at J, with 6 bases between the two ends. Germline loops: CDR1 LGHNT, CDR2 FRNRAP. Here the CDR3 reads CASGLGLNNEQFF. In DNA, the CDR3 is TGTGCTAGTGGTTTGGGGCTTAACAATGAGCAGTTCTTC.

The V and J genes are TRBV27 and TRBJ1-3; maybe TRBD1 (6 bases). With 3 bases removed from V and 0 bases from J, the gap between germline ends came to 9 bases. Germline assignment: CDR1 MNHEY and CDR2 SMNVEV (reference sequence). This CDR3 is 15 amino acids long. Written as DNA, the CDR3 is TGTGCCAGCAGTTTGACAGGAGTCTCTGGAAACACCATATATTTT. It specifies CASSLTGVSGNTIYF.

A note on this clone: Within the sample, other DNA sequences also encode this same CDR3. The chain combines TRBV20-1 with TRBJ1-5, with no clear D. Per germline, CDR1 DFQATT and CDR2 SNEGSKA (reference sequence). V was shortened by 3 bases and J by 1 base, with 10 bases between the two germline ends. CDR3 length: 14 amino acids. The CDR3 sequence is CSASPGLSNQPQHF. As DNA, the CDR3 is TGCAGTGCTAGTCCCGGGTTGAGCAATCAGCCCCAGCATTTT.

This rearrangement joins TRBV12-3 or TRBV12-4 to TRBJ2-1, with 7 bases lining up with TRBD1. Unmatched junction bases numbered 6, after V lost 6 bases and J lost 7 bases. CDR3 length: 13 residues. CDR3 coding DNA: TGTGCCAGCAGACTACAGGGGAATAATGAGCAGTTCTTC. It is translated as CASRLQGNNEQFF.

The rearrangement uses TRBV6-1 and TRBJ1-6; D may be TRBD1 (5 bases). V gave up 3 bases and J gave up 11 bases, with 17 bases separating them. The CDR3 extends over 15 amino acids. Germline CDR1 is MNHNS and CDR2 is SASEGT. CDR3 coding DNA: TGTGCCAGCAGTGACCCCAGGGACGGAGGGGCACCCCTCCACTTT. This encodes CASSDPRDGGAPLHF.

In nucleotides, the CDR3 is TGTGCCATCAGTTTACAGGGGGCCGGGGAGCTGTTTTTT. This codes for CAISLQGAGELFF. This chain connects TRBV10-3 to TRBJ2-2, with 8 bases aligning to TRBD1. There are 13 residues in the CDR3. V gave up 5 bases and J gave up 6 bases; unmatched junction bases: 2. Germline lookup yields CDR1 ENHRY and CDR2 SYGVKD.

The chain's CDR3 is CASSYPPGQVGNEQFF. CDR3 bases: TGTGCCAGCAGCTATCCCCCGGGACAGGTGGGCAATGAGCAGTTCTTC. The chain combines TRBV5-4 with TRBJ2-1; TRBD1 agrees at 8 bases. The CDR3 is made up of 16 amino acids. With V trimmed by 3 bases and J by 6 bases, 11 bases remained unmatched. Germline values: CDR1 SGHNT, CDR2 YYREEE (reference sequence).

This sequence joins TRBV19 and TRBJ1-1, with D maybe TRBD1 (6 bases). V shed 7 bases and J shed 3 bases, with 9 bases lying between them. The CDR3 length is 12 residues. From germline, CDR1 is LNHDA and CDR2 SQIVND (reference sequence). The CDR3 coding sequence is TGTGCCAGTACGAGGGGGTACACTGAAGCTTTCTTT. Its protein product is CASTRGYTEAFF.

This chain connects TRBV7-6 to TRBJ1-1, with TRBD1 matching 7 bases. The CDR3 runs to 14 residues. V was clipped by 4 bases and J by 4 bases; unmatched bases: 6. CDR1 SGHVS and CDR2 FNYEAQ come from the germline V gene. The CDR3 loop is CASSSVPGGTEAFF. CDR3 bases: TGTGCCAGCAGCTCCGTCCCAGGGGGCACTGAAGCTTTCTTT.

The genes are TRBV3-1 (or the pseudogene TRBV3-2) and TRBJ2-3; perhaps TRBD2 as D (5 bases). This CDR3 spans 13 amino acids. V dropped 3 bases and J dropped 1 base, with 5 bases sitting between them. Germline loops: CDR1 LGHDT, CDR2 YNNKEL (reference sequence). CDR3 protein: CASSQGGTDTQYF. The CDR3 nucleotides are TGTGCCAGCAGCCAGGGAGGCACAGATACGCAGTATTTT.